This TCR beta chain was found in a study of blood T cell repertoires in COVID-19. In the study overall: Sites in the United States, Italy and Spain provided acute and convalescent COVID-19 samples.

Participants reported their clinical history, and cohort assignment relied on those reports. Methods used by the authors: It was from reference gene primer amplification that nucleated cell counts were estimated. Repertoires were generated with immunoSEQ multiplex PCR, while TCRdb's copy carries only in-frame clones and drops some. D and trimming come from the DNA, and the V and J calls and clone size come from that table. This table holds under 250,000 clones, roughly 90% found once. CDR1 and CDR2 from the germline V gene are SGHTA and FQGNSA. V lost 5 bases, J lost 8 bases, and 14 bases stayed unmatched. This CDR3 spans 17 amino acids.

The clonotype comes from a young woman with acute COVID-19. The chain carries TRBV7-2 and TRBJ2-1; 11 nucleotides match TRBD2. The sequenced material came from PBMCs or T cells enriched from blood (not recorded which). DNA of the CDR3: TGTGCCAGCAGCCACCGAACTAGCGGGGGTGCCGTCCATGAGCAGTTCTTC. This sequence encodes CASSHRTSGGAVHEQFF.